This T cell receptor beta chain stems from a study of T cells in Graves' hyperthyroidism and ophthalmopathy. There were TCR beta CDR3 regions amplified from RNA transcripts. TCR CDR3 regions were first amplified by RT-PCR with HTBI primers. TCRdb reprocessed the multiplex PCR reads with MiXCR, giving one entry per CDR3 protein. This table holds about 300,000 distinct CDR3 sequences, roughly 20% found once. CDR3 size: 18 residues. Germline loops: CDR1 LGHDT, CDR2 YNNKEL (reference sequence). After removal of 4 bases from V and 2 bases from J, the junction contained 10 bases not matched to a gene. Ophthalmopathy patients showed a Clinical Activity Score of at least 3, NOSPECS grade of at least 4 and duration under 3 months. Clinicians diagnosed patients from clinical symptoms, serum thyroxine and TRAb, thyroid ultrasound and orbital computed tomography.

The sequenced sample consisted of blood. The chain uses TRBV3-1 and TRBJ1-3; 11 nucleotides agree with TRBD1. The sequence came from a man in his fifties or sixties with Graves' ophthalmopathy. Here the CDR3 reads CASSPRGQGAAAGNTIYF. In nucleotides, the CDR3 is TGTGCCAGCAGCCCTCGTGGACAGGGGGCTGCAGCTGGAAACACCATATATTTT.